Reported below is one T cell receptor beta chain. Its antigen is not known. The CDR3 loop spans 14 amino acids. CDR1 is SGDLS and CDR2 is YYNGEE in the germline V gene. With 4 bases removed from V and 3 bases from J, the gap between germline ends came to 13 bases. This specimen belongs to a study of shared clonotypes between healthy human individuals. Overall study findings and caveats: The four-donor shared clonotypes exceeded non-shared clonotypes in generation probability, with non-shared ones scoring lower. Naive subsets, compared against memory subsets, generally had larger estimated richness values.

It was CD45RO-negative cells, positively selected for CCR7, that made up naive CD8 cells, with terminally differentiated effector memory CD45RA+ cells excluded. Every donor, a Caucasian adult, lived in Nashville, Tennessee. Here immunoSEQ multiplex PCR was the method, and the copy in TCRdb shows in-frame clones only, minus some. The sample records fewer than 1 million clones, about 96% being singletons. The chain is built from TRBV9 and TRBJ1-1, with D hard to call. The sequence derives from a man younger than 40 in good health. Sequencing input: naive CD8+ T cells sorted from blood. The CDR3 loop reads CASSPSGGYTEAFF. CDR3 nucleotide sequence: TGTGCCAGCAGCCCCAGCGGCGGGTACACTGAAGCTTTCTTT.